The present entry profiles one TCR beta chain with its context. Antigen unknown. The PCR employed 60 Vbeta primers together with 13 Jbeta primers. Generated by immunoSEQ multiplex PCR, the TCRdb table keeps only in-frame clones and is missing some. This sample carries about 150,000 clones, about two thirds of them seen once, and the ten largest clones take roughly a tenth. This sample was included in a study of cytomegalovirus exposure and HLA in healthy donors. Nominal health characterized the donors when sampled, though unrecorded immune exposures were likely. Trimming stripped 0 bases from V and 2 bases from J, with 14 bases between. Looked up from germline, CDR1 is SGHRS and CDR2 is YFSETQ. The CDR3 is made up of 16 amino acids. Findings of the study overall: Some V segments, TRBV6-2 and TRBV6-3 among them, were indistinguishable and were therefore excluded. In a later analysis, specific HLA alleles were associated with around 17,000 TCR beta sequences at a 0.05 false discovery rate.

The rearrangement uses TRBV5-1 and TRBJ1-2; D ambiguous. This clonotype originated in a man younger than 40 in good health and CMV-seropositive. The sample consisted of PBMCs. The CDR3 sequence: CASSLERGYENYGYTF. DNA of the CDR3: TGCGCCAGCAGCTTGGAGAGAGGGTATGAGAACTATGGCTACACCTTC.